The sequence of this T cell receptor beta chain was determined in a study of blood T cell repertoires in COVID-19. Overall study: Italy, Spain and the United States were the sources of the convalescent and acute COVID-19 samples.

The table lists this clone with a few counts. Other nucleotide sequences in the sample specify the same CDR3. Under the authors' procedure: How many nucleated cells were present was estimated from reference gene primer amplification. TCRdb's table, derived via immunoSEQ multiplex PCR, lists solely in-frame clones and lacks some. The V and J calls and the clone size are those of that table, but D and trimming were determined from the DNA. This table has some 130,000 clones, over 60% appearing once. The germline CDR1 and CDR2 sequences are SGHTA and FQGNSA. V was clipped by 6 bases and J by 1 base, with 8 bases between them. The length of the CDR3 is 13 residues.

The material sequenced was peripheral blood. The sequence was obtained from a woman in her seventies with acute or convalescent COVID-19. V and J are TRBV7-2 and TRBJ2-3; no clear D gene. This CDR3 is CASSAQGTDTQYF. Written as DNA, the CDR3 is TGTGCCAGCAGTGCCCAGGGCACAGATACGCAGTATTTT.